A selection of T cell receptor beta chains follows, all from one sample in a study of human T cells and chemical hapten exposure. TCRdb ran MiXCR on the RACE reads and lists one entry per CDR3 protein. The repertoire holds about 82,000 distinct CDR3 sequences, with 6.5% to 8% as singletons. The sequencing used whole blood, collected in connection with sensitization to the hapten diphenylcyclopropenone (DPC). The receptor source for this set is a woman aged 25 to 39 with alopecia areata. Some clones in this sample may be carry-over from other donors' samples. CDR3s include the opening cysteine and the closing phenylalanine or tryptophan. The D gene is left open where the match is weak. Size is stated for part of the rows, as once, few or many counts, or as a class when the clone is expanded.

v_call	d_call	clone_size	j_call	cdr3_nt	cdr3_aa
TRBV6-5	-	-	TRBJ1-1	TGTGCCAGCAGACGGGGACCGCTTGAAGCTTTCTTT	CASRRGPLEAFF
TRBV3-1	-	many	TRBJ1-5	TGTGCCAGCAGCCCCGCCGAGGGTCCGGGTCAGCCCCAGCATTTT	CASSPAEGPGQPQHF
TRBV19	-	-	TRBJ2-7	TGTGCCAGTAGTACCCCAAATCGACTGGCTTCCTACGAGCAGTACTTC	CASSTPNRLASYEQYF
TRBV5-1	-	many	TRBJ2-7	TGCGCCAGCAGCTATCGATCAGAATCCTACGAGCAGTACTTC	CASSYRSESYEQYF
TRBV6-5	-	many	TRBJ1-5	TGTGCCAGCAGTGTTGGACAGTCCAGGAATCAGCCCCAGCATTTT	CASSVGQSRNQPQHF
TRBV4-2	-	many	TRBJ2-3	TGTGCCAGCAGCCAAGAAAAAGGAGATACGCAGTATTTT	CASSQEKGDTQYF
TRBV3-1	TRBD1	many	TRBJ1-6	TGTGCCAGCAGCCCGGACAGGGCGGCCCTCCACTTT	CASSPDRAALHF
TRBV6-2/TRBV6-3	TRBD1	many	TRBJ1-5	TGTGCCAAGCCAGGGGACAGGGGGCGCGGGAAAGGCAATCAGCCCCAGCATTTT	CAKPGDRGRGKGNQPQHF
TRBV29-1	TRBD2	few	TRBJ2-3	TGCAGCGCCAGAAGCGGGGGAGGAAAGTATTTT	CSARSGGGKYF
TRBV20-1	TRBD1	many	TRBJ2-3	TGCAGTGCTGAACGACGGGACAGGGGCACAGATACGCAGTATTTT	CSAERRDRGTDTQYF
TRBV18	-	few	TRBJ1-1	TGTGCCAGCTCACCACCTGGGACAATGAACACTGAAGCTTTCTTT	CASSPPGTMNTEAFF
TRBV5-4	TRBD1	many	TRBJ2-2	TGTGCCAGCAGCTCAAGACAGGGAGCGAACACCGGGGAGCTGTTTTTT	CASSSRQGANTGELFF
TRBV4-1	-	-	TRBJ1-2	TGCGCCAGCAGCCAGCCGGGACACCTGTTAGCTAACTATGGCTACACCTTC	CASSQPGHLLANYGYTF
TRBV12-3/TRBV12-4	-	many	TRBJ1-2	TGTGCCAGCAGTCCTCGATATACAGGCATCGATGGCTACACCTTC	CASSPRYTGIDGYTF
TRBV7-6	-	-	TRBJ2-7	TGTGCCAGCAGCTTAACCCATGCTACCTACGAGCAGTACTTC	CASSLTHATYEQYF
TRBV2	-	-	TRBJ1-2	TGTGCCAGCAAGGGCGAGAACTATGGCTACACCTTC	CASKGENYGYTF
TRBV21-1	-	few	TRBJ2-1	TGTGCCAGCAGCAAAGGTAGCTTCGGTGAGCAGTTCTTC	CASSKGSFGEQFF
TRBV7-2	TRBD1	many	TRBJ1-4	TGTGCCAGCAACCGAGGGGGCGGTTATGAAAAACTGTTTTTT	CASNRGGGYEKLFF
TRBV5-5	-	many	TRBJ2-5	TGTGCCAGCAGCTGGGGGACCCTACCCCAGGAGACCCAGTACTTC	CASSWGTLPQETQYF
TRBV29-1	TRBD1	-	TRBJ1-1	TGCAGCTCGATCAGGGGGTCGAACACTGAAGCTTTCTTT	CSSIRGSNTEAFF
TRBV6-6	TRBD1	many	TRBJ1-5	TGTGCCTCAGAGCCCGGGACAGGGGGATTTTTGACGGCAGCTCAGCCCCAGCATTTT	CASEPGTGGFLTAAQPQHF
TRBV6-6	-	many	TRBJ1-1	TGTGCCTCAAAGAGGGGGAACACTGAAGCTTTCTTT	CASKRGNTEAFF
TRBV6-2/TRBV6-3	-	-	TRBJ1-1	TGTGCCAGTCGTGATGGGGGCAACACTGAAGCTTTCTTT	CASRDGGNTEAFF
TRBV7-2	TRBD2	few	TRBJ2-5	TGTGCCAGCAGCCCGAGAGCGGGGGTGGAAGAGACCCAGTACTTC	CASSPRAGVEETQYF
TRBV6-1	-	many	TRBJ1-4	TGTGCCAGCAGTGAAGGGGTTACGACTAATGAAAAACTGTTTTTT	CASSEGVTTNEKLFF
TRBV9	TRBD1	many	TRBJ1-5	TGTGCCAGCAGCGTAGGGACAGGGAAGAATCAGCCCCAGCATTTT	CASSVGTGKNQPQHF
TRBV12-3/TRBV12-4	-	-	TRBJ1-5	TGTGCCAGCAGTCCGCGGGAGGTCGAACAGCCCCAGCATTTT	CASSPREVEQPQHF
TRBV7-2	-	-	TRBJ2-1	TGTGTCGCGGTGGTTGGCAATGAGCAGTTCTTC	CVAVVGNEQFF
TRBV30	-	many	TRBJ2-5	TGTGCCTGGAGTACCCACGAGGGGACCCAGTACTTC	CAWSTHEGTQYF